This record covers a single T cell receptor beta chain. Its antigen is not identified. This record belongs to a study of OX40 agonist ivuxolimab in advanced cancers. Study-wide results and caveats: Among the lowest peripheral clonal expansion occurred in 0.1-3.0 mg/kg partial responders. There were, on average, more expanded clones in CD8+ T cells than in CD4+.

V was shortened by 5 bases and J by 5 bases, with 13 bases between the two germline ends. CDR1 is LNHDA, CDR2 SQIVND, per germline (reference sequence). The CDR3 is made up of 14 amino acids. Profiling relied on immunoSEQ multiplex PCR, and the TCRdb table lists in-frame clones only, not all of them. The repertoire holds 65,000 to 70,000 clones, with approximately 90% as singletons. This TCR was recovered from an adult with an advanced solid tumor such as melanoma, head and neck, liver or kidney cancer. This sample comprised CD4+ or CD8+ T cells sorted from blood, obtained in a trial of the OX40 agonist ivuxolimab. This chain links TRBV19 with TRBJ1-5; no reliable D call. CDR3 sequence (DNA): TGTGCCAGTAGTTCGGGCAGCGATCATCAGCCCCAGCATTTT. This translates into CASSSGSDHQPQHF.